Below, 5 T cell receptor beta chains from the same sample are listed, as sequenced in a study of CD8 T cells in Susac syndrome (dated by TCRdb to between 2018 and 2020). Libraries were made using the immunoSEQ multiplex PCR assay. RNA was extracted with the RNeasy kit and roughly 0.45 to 1 ug was reverse transcribed using random hexamers. TCRdb trimmed public reads at Q25 via fastp, called clones via MiXCR and kept in-frame beta chains. Each CDR3 protein appears once, grouped with its most common genes and DNA. This sample is represented by fewer than 150,000 distinct CDR3 sequences; approximately 93% of them were singletons. The ten biggest clones cover about 0.087% of the sample. The sequencing sample was made of CD4+ T cells from PBMCs. The origin of the receptors is a human donor with multiple sclerosis.

This clonotype was recorded a few times. J is TRBJ1-1 and V is TRBV29-1; 8 nucleotides match TRBD1. The germline V gene has CDR1 SQVTM and CDR2 ANQGSEA. This CDR3 spans 13 amino acids. V shed 2 bases and J 5 bases; nucleotides not matched to a gene: 4. The CDR3 DNA sequence: TGCAGCGTTGAAACAGGGGGGAATACTGAAGCTTTCTTT. Translated: CSVETGGNTEAFF. The variable domain in full, completed from reference TRBV29-1 and TRBJ1-1, reads SAVISQKPSRDICQRGTSLTIQCQVDSQVTMMFWYRQQPGQSLTLIATANQGSEATYESGFVIDKFPISRPNLTFSTLTVSNMSPEDSSIYLCSVETGGNTEAFFGQGTRLTVV.

The chain combines TRBV12-3 or TRBV12-4 with TRBJ1-5; D gene uncertain. The CDR3 loop spans 15 amino acids. The V end lost 3 bases, the J end lost 1 base, and 10 bases lay between the germline ends. CDR3 nucleotides: TGTGCCAGCAGTTTGGGCAGGATGAGCAATCAGCCCCAGCATTTT. Translating gives CASSLGRMSNQPQHF.

The chain joins TRBV6-4 to TRBJ2-5; 10 nucleotides align to TRBD2. The CDR3 is 18 residues long. Germline V CDR1 and CDR2: MRHNA, SNTAGT. The ends lost 6 bases at V and 1 base at J; junction bases unmatched: 14. CDR3 loop: CASSPWERGGLVQETQYF. The CDR3 nucleotides read TGTGCCAGCAGCCCCTGGGAGCGGGGGGGACTAGTCCAAGAGACCCAGTACTTC.

CDR3 in amino acids: CAWISQGRKTEAFF. DNA of the CDR3: TGTGCCTGGATTTCACAGGGGCGAAAGACTGAAGCTTTCTTT. The genes are TRBV30 and TRBJ1-1, with 7 bases matching TRBD1. This CDR3 has 14 residues. V lost 4 bases, J lost 5 bases, and 10 bases stayed unmatched. Germline values: CDR1 GTSNPN, CDR2 SVGIG (reference sequence). Using reference TRBV30 and TRBJ1-1 for the parts outside the CDR3, the full variable domain is SQTIHQWPATLVQPVGSPLSLECTVEGTSNPNLYWYRQAAGRGLQLLFYSVGIGQISSEVPQNLSASRPQDRQFILSSKKLLLSDSGFYLCAWISQGRKTEAFFGQGTRLTVV.

This clonotype was seen more than once but under ten times. The V and J genes are TRBV24-1 and TRBJ2-3; 8 bases match TRBD2. CDR3 length: 13 amino acids. Germline V gives CDR1 KGHDR, CDR2 SFDVKD. V was clipped by 5 bases and J by 10 bases; unmatched bases: 7. DNA for the CDR3: TGTGCCACCAGTGGGGGGAGCGGGGGTGCGCAGTATTTT. It yields the protein CATSGGSGGAQYF.